The clone carrying this T cell receptor (beta chain) was recorded only once. The sample originates from a study of T cells in Graves' hyperthyroidism and ophthalmopathy. CDR1 MGHDK and CDR2 SYGVNS come from the germline V gene. The CDR3 loop spans 13 amino acids. Amplification yielded TCR beta CDR3 regions, with RNA transcripts as the source. The primer set for the first-round RT-PCR of the TCR CDR3 was HTBI. TCRdb independently ran MiXCR on the multiplex PCR reads; one entry per CDR3 protein. The sample shows 550,000 to 600,000 distinct CDR3 sequences, 40% to 55% of them seen only once. Sequencing used peripheral blood or thyroid tissue (not recorded which). The sequence was obtained from an adult woman with Graves' disease, either hyperthyroidism or ophthalmopathy (not recorded which). The chain has TRBV25-1 and TRBJ2-7, with unresolved D. CDR3 nucleotides: TGTTCCATACGTCGGAAAGGGAACTACGAGCAGTACTTC. This sequence encodes CSIRRKGNYEQYF.